These 22 T cell receptor beta chains share one sample of origin, sequenced in a study of T cell responses to AZD1222 COVID-19 vaccine. TCRdb's copy holds only in-frame clones and misses some; the assay was immunoSEQ multiplex PCR. The sample yields under 200,000 clones, about nine tenths seen once. The sequencing used peripheral blood, collected on day 0 of AZD1222 vaccination. Receptors originate from an adult in good health.

The CDR3 sequence: CASSRGQANNEQFF. The CDR3 DNA is TGCGCCAGCAGCCGCGGACAGGCTAACAATGAGCAGTTCTTC. The chain combines TRBV5-1 with TRBJ2-1, with 7 bases matching TRBD1. The CDR3 contains 14 residues. Germline V gene sequence: CDR1 SGHRS, CDR2 YFSETQ. The ends lost 4 bases at V and 5 bases at J; junction bases unmatched: 6.

V gene TRBV12-3 or TRBV12-4 combines with J gene TRBJ2-5; 7 nucleotides match TRBD2. J gave up 14 bases and V 2 bases, and 8 bases lay outside the gene matches. The CDR3 spans 12 residues. The CDR3 loop is CASSLRQLARYF. In nucleotides, the CDR3 is TGTGCCAGCAGTTTAAGGCAACTAGCGAGATACTTC.

A word on this clone: At one end the junction does not follow the germline gene, possibly because of a read error. The rearrangement joins TRBV29-1 to TRBJ1-2; 7 nucleotides align to TRBD1. The germline V gene has CDR1 SQVTM and CDR2 ANQGSEA. This CDR3 has 14 amino acids. CDR3 amino acids: CSVATGIYNFGYTF. The CDR3 bases are TGCAGCGTTGCGACAGGGATATATAACTTTGGCTACACCTTC. Full variable domain (remainder filled in from reference TRBV29-1 and TRBJ1-2): SAVISQKPSRDICQRGTSLTIQCQVDSQVTMMFWYRQQPGQSLTLIATANQGSEATYESGFVIDKFPISRPNLTFSTLTVSNMSPEDSSIYLCSVATGIYNFGYTFGSGTRLTVV.

The CDR3 sequence is CASSQGQNTEAFF. In DNA, the CDR3 is TGTGCCAGCTCGCAGGGACAGAACACTGAAGCTTTCTTT. V is TRBV18 and J is TRBJ1-1; D perhaps matches TRBD1 (6 bases). Germline assignment: CDR1 KGHSH and CDR2 LQKENI. This CDR3 has 13 amino acids. The V end was cut by 6 bases, the J end by 1 base, with 9 bases between.

The genes are TRBV5-5 and TRBJ1-5, with D possibly being TRBD1 (6 bases). Germline values: CDR1 SGHKS, CDR2 YYEKEE (reference sequence). The length of the CDR3 is 13 residues. Trimming cost V 2 bases and J 4 bases, with 7 bases left between them. The CDR3 here is CASSLQGNQPQHF. The CDR3 DNA sequence: TGTGCCAGCAGCTTACAGGGAAATCAGCCCCAGCATTTT.

The chain couples TRBV18 to TRBJ1-3; 8 nucleotides line up with TRBD1. Trimming took 3 bases from V and 0 from J; bases not matched to a gene: 1. The CDR3 has 15 amino acids. Germline V gene data show CDR1 as KGHSH and CDR2 as LQKENI. CDR3 in amino acids: CASSPTGGSGNTIYF. Here the CDR3 DNA reads TGTGCCAGCTCACCCACAGGGGGCTCTGGAAACACCATATATTTT.

The CDR3 DNA follows: TGCGCCAGCAGCTCGGAAGGACTAGCGGGAGCTTTTGAGCAGTTCTTC. Its protein product is CASSSEGLAGAFEQFF. The chain uses TRBV5-1 and TRBJ2-1; 13 nucleotides agree with TRBD2. The CDR3 has 16 amino acids. Germline loops: CDR1 SGHRS, CDR2 YFSETQ. The V gene end was trimmed by 3 bases and the J gene end by 9 bases; junction bases not matched to a gene: 9.

The V call is TRBV7-6, the J call TRBJ2-7; 9 positions match TRBD2. V was clipped by 5 bases and J by 3 bases; unmatched bases: 8. The germline gives CDR1 SGHVS, CDR2 FNYEAQ. The CDR3 consists of 15 residues. The CDR3 loop is CASSLSGGSYYEQYF. CDR3 nucleotide sequence: TGTGCCAGCAGCCTGAGCGGGGGGTCCTACTACGAGCAGTACTTC.

The V gene is TRBV7-9, the J gene TRBJ1-2; D unresolved. The germline V and J ends were trimmed by 3 bases and 4 bases, with 18 bases remaining between them. The CDR3 has 16 residues. Germline loops: CDR1 SEHNR, CDR2 FQNEAQ (reference sequence). The CDR3 nucleotides read TGTGCCAGCAGCTTGTCAATGGGAACGGCCTCCTATGGCTACACCTTC. Protein: CASSLSMGTASYGYTF.

The rearrangement links TRBV6-5 to TRBJ1-2, with D perhaps TRBD1 (6 bases). V gave up 6 bases and J gave up 4 bases, with 18 bases separating them. Germline lookup yields CDR1 MNHEY and CDR2 SVGAGI. This CDR3 has 15 amino acids. In DNA form, the CDR3 reads TGTGCCAGCAGACCTAAAACAGGGTTCGGCTATGGCTACACCTTC. It translates to CASRPKTGFGYGYTF.

The chain links TRBV7-2 to TRBJ1-1; 8 nucleotides line up with TRBD1. The length of the CDR3 is 13 residues. Germline CDR1 reads SGHTA; CDR2 reads FQGNSA. After removal of 8 bases from V and 5 bases from J, the junction contained 7 bases not matched to a gene. CDR3: CASGADRETEAFF. CDR3 DNA sequence: TGTGCCAGCGGCGCGGACAGGGAAACTGAAGCTTTCTTT.

This clone was observed a single time. The rearrangement links TRBV6-1 to TRBJ1-3, with a possible D match to TRBD1 (5 bases). This CDR3 contains 15 residues. Germline values: CDR1 MNHNS, CDR2 SASEGT. Trimming pared 2 bases from V and 4 bases from J, leaving 12 bases between. Here the CDR3 DNA reads TGTGCCAGCAGTGAACTGGGGGGAGGAGGAAACACCATATATTTT. Translation gives CASSELGGGGNTIYF.

The chain carries TRBV7-8 and TRBJ1-1, with a weak D call TRBD1 (5 bases). Trimming took 2 bases from V and 5 from J, leaving 15 bases between them. The CDR3 contains 15 residues. Per the germline V gene, CDR1 is SGHVS and CDR2 is FQNEAQ. For the CDR3, the DNA is TGTGCCAGCAGCTTAACCACACCAGGGATGACTGAAGCTTTCTTT. It is translated as CASSLTTPGMTEAFF.

This rearrangement joins TRBV11-2 to TRBJ2-5, with TRBD2 matching 12 bases. With 2 bases clipped from V and 3 bases from J, the junction kept 1 base outside the gene matches. Germline CDR1 reads SGHAT; CDR2 reads FQNNGV. This CDR3 has 15 amino acids. The CDR3, as DNA: TGTGCCAGCAGCTTAAGGACTAGCGGGAAAGAGACCCAGTACTTC. It yields the protein CASSLRTSGKETQYF.

V gene TRBV7-8 combines with J gene TRBJ1-2; D is undetermined. Germline V gene data show CDR1 as SGHVS and CDR2 as FQNEAQ. The CDR3 has 14 amino acids. Deletions cut 1 base from V and 2 bases from J, with 8 bases between. This CDR3 is CASSLVSGNYGYTF. The CDR3 nucleotides are TGTGCCAGCAGCTTAGTTTCGGGGAACTATGGCTACACCTTC. Full variable domain (remainder filled in from reference TRBV7-8 and TRBJ1-2): GAGVSQSPRYKVAKRGQDVALRCDPISGHVSLFWYQQALGQGPEFLTYFQNEAQLDKSGLPSDRFFAERPEGSVSTLKIQRTQQEDSAVYLCASSLVSGNYGYTFGSGTRLTVV.

The chain has TRBV7-3 and TRBJ1-1; 7 bases agree with TRBD1. In germline, CDR1 is SGHTA, CDR2 FQGTGA. J lost 6 bases, V lost 4 bases, and 5 bases had no gene match. The CDR3 covers 13 residues. The CDR3 coding sequence is TGTGCCAGCAGCTCGCAGGGGGAAGCTGAAGCTTTCTTT. It translates to CASSSQGEAEAFF.

The chain employs TRBV19 and TRBJ1-5; D perhaps matches TRBD1 (6 bases). V was cut by 3 bases and J by 4 bases, with 16 bases left in between. Germline assignment: CDR1 LNHDA and CDR2 SQIVND (reference sequence). The CDR3 sequence is 16 residues long. CDR3: CASSIFGGAGNQPQHF. The DNA of the CDR3 is TGTGCCAGTAGTATCTTCGGGGGCGCAGGTAATCAGCCCCAGCATTTT.

The chain combines TRBV3-1 (or the pseudogene TRBV3-2) with TRBJ2-5; D tentatively fits TRBD1 or TRBD2 (5 bases each). Germline lookup yields CDR1 LGHDT and CDR2 YNNKEL (reference sequence). The CDR3 totals 15 residues. Trimming shortened V by 1 base and J by 7 bases, and 16 bases separated the two germline ends. This CDR3 reads CASSQGQVGDWTQYF. The CDR3 DNA reads TGTGCCAGCAGCCAAGGTCAGGTGGGGGATTGGACCCAGTACTTC.

The chain carries TRBV12-3 or TRBV12-4 and TRBJ2-3; the D is unclear. This CDR3 contains 11 residues. Trimming removed 6 bases at V and 6 bases at J, with 7 bases between. CDR3: CASSPWDTQYF. The CDR3 DNA follows: TGTGCCAGCAGCCCGTGGGATACGCAGTATTTT.

This rearrangement joins TRBV6-2 or TRBV6-3 to TRBJ2-5; D is perhaps TRBD2 (5 bases). The CDR3 is 16 residues long. CDR1 and CDR2 from the germline V gene are MNHEY and SVGEGT. The germline V and J ends were trimmed by 2 bases and 4 bases, with 17 bases remaining between them. This CDR3 is CASSYGPRGSGETQYF. DNA for the CDR3: TGTGCCAGCAGTTACGGACCCCGGGGATCGGGAGAGACCCAGTACTTC.

Only a few counts were recorded for this clone. This chain connects TRBV6-2 or TRBV6-3 to TRBJ1-6, with 9 bases that match TRBD1. CDR1 and CDR2 (germline): MNHEY, SVGEGT. The CDR3 runs to 17 residues. V lost 0 bases and J lost 7; bases outside the gene matches: 7. The CDR3 sequence is CASSYSGQGTRNSPLHF. In DNA form, the CDR3 reads TGTGCCAGCAGTTACTCGGGACAGGGCACGCGAAATTCACCCCTCCACTTT.

DNA for the CDR3: TGTGCCAGCAAAACAGGGAGGAACACCGGGGAGCTGTTTTTT. Translated: CASKTGRNTGELFF. The V call is TRBV2, the J call TRBJ2-2, with a tentative D call TRBD1 (6 bases). Germline V gene lookup returns CDR1 SNHLY and CDR2 FYNNEI. V lost 7 bases and J 1 base, leaving 10 bases between the germline ends. This CDR3 contains 14 residues. The full variable domain, in which reference TRBV2 and TRBJ2-2 provide the parts outside the CDR3, is EPEVTQTPSHQVTQMGQEVILRCVPISNHLYFYWYRQILGQKVEFLVSFYNNEISEKSEIFDDQFSVERPDGSNFTLKIRSTKLEDSAMYFCASKTGRNTGELFFGEGSRLTVL.